The rows below give T cell receptor beta chains drawn from one sample of a study of blood T cell repertoires in COVID-19. TCRdb keeps only in-frame clones here, not all; method: immunoSEQ multiplex PCR. Of 300,000 to 400,000 clones in the sample, more than 75% were seen once. The sample taken for sequencing was PBMCs or T cells enriched from blood (not recorded which). These TCRs come from a woman aged 18-29 years who had recovered from COVID-19. CDR3s include the opening cysteine and the closing phenylalanine or tryptophan. The D gene is left open where the match is weak. A row's size may be missing; if present it is once, few, many or a size class.

D gene,clone size,J gene,V gene,CDR3 DNA,CDR3 protein
NA,few,TRBJ1-2,TRBV15,TGTGCCACCAGCAGGGAGAATAACTATGGCTACACCTTC,CATSRENNYGYTF
TRBD2,once,TRBJ2-2,TRBV30,TGTGCCTGTACGACTAGCGGGGGAGGGGCTGGGGAGCTGTTTTTT,CACTTSGGGAGELFF
NA,NA,TRBJ1-5,TRBV5-1,TGCGCCAGCAGCCTGGACAGTAGCAATCAGCCCCAGCATTTT,CASSLDSSNQPQHF
NA,NA,TRBJ1-6,TRBV7-3,TGTGCCAGCAGTGGGGGGGGCCCTAATTCACCCCTCCACTTT,CASSGGGPNSPLHF
NA,NA,TRBJ1-1,TRBV5-1,TGCGCCAGCAGCAATGAGTACGGCACTGAAGCTTTCTTT,CASSNEYGTEAFF
NA,NA,TRBJ2-7,TRBV4-3,TGCGCCAGCAGCCAAGGGACGGGGTCCGGGTACGAGCAGTACTTC,CASSQGTGSGYEQYF
NA,NA,TRBJ2-1,TRBV6-5,TGTGCCAGCAGTTACCGCCGGGAAATTGCTGGTGAGCAGTTCTTC,CASSYRREIAGEQFF
NA,NA,TRBJ1-6,TRBV7-2,TGTGCCAGCAGCCCCGACATGTTTCTATCACCCCTCCACTTT,CASSPDMFLSPLHF
TRBD2,NA,TRBJ2-5,TRBV2,TGTGCCAGCACCGAAAGCATGACAGCTAGCGGGGGCCAAGAGACCCAGTACTTC,CASTESMTASGGQETQYF
NA,NA,TRBJ1-6,TRBV6-5,TGTGCCAGCGCGCGGGGGGGCAACAATTCACCCCTCCACTTT,CASARGGNNSPLHF
TRBD1,NA,TRBJ2-4,TRBV9,TGTGCCAGCAGTTGGGACAGGGGGCTCGGAGTGGCCAAAAACATTCAGTACTTC,CASSWDRGLGVAKNIQYF
NA,once,TRBJ1-6,TRBV27,TGTGCCAGCAGTTCCCCCCTCAGGGGTTCCTATAATTCACCCCTCCACTTT,CASSSPLRGSYNSPLHF
TRBD1,NA,TRBJ1-5,TRBV6-5,TGTGCCAGCAGAAGTATCACAGGGGCTCAGCCCCAGCATTTT,CASRSITGAQPQHF
NA,NA,TRBJ1-2,TRBV5-4,TGTGCCAGCAGCTTAGCCCGGGGTGTTTACTATGGCTACACCTTC,CASSLARGVYYGYTF
NA,once,TRBJ1-3,TRBV6-5,TGTGCCAGCAGTTCAACTTGGCGGAGCTCTGGAAACACCATATATTTT,CASSSTWRSSGNTIYF
NA,NA,TRBJ1-2,TRBV6-5,TGTGCCAGCAGTTACTCGACCAGAGGGAACTATGGCTACACCTTC,CASSYSTRGNYGYTF
NA,NA,TRBJ1-4,TRBV6-6,TGTGCCAGCAGTTACGAAGGGGGAAAACTGTTTTTT,CASSYEGGKLFF
NA,NA,TRBJ2-7,TRBV7-6,TGTGCCAGCAGCTTATCGGATGGGCCTTTACCCTACGAGCAGTACTTC,CASSLSDGPLPYEQYF
NA,NA,TRBJ2-7,TRBV7-2,TGTGCCAGCAGCCAGAGAGGTATTTCCTACGAGCAGTACTTC,CASSQRGISYEQYF
NA,NA,TRBJ1-2,TRBV12-5,TGTGCTAGTGGTTTGGTACCACGGGTCGACGGCTACACCTTC,CASGLVPRVDGYTF
NA,NA,TRBJ1-5,TRBV6-5,TGTGCCAGCAGTTACTCCGGGGGGTATAGCAATCAGCCCCAGCATTTT,CASSYSGGYSNQPQHF
TRBD2,NA,TRBJ2-5,TRBV5-4,TGTGCCAGCAGACTAGGGGCGTCTAGCGGAGAGACCCAGTACTTC,CASRLGASSGETQYF
NA,NA,TRBJ2-3,TRBV1,TGCACCAGCAGCCCTCGACTAGCGGGGGGACGAAATACGCAGTATTTT,CTSSPRLAGGRNTQYF
NA,NA,TRBJ2-2,TRBV7-6,TGTGCCAGCAGCTCCTCCAACACCGGGGAGCTGTTTTTT,CASSSSNTGELFF
NA,NA,TRBJ1-1,TRBV12-3/TRBV12-4,TGTGCCAGTATGAACACTGAAGCTTTCTTT,CASMNTEAFF
NA,NA,TRBJ1-5,TRBV11-2,TGTGCCAGCAGCTTGGGGCGAAATCAGCCCCAGCATTTT,CASSLGRNQPQHF
NA,NA,TRBJ2-1,TRBV9,TGTGCCAGCAGCGATCTCAATGAGCAGTTCTTC,CASSDLNEQFF
NA,NA,TRBJ2-1,TRBV24-1,TGTGCCACCAGTGATTTTCGGTACAATGAGCAGTTCTTC,CATSDFRYNEQFF
NA,NA,TRBJ2-5,TRBV12-3/TRBV12-4,TGTGCCAGCAGTTTTAATTTCCAAGAGACCCAGTACTTC,CASSFNFQETQYF
NA,NA,TRBJ1-1,TRBV18,TGTGCCAGCTCACCGAGGCGGGCAGAAGGGCCCTTAGGCACTGAAGCTTTCTTT,CASSPRRAEGPLGTEAFF
NA,NA,TRBJ2-3,TRBV30,TGTGCCTGGAGCTTTAACCGGGCAGATACGCAGTATTTT,CAWSFNRADTQYF
NA,NA,TRBJ2-4,TRBV15,TGTGCCACCAGCAGGGACTCCGGGACACTTTCCTCGCTAGCCAAAAACATTCAGTACTTC,CATSRDSGTLSSLAKNIQYF
TRBD1,NA,TRBJ1-1,TRBV6-5,TGTGCCAGCACCCCCTCGCGGGGGACAGGGAATGGAGCTTTCTTT,CASTPSRGTGNGAFF
TRBD2,NA,TRBJ2-2,TRBV7-3,TGTGCCAGCAGCTTGTTCCCGGGACTACACAAGACTCATGACACCGGGGAGCTGTTTTTT,CASSLFPGLHKTHDTGELFF
TRBD2,NA,TRBJ2-3,TRBV6-5,TGTGCCACCCGACTAGCGGGGGGCAAAGATACGCAGTATTTT,CATRLAGGKDTQYF
NA,NA,TRBJ1-6,TRBV5-4,TGTGCCAGCAGCTTGGAGGGGACAAACTATAATTCACCCCTCCACTTT,CASSLEGTNYNSPLHF
TRBD1,NA,TRBJ1-2,TRBV29-1,TGCAGCGTTACAGGAGTGGGGACAGTGGCCTATGGCTACACCTTC,CSVTGVGTVAYGYTF
NA,NA,TRBJ1-1,TRBV6-5,TGTGCCAGCAGTCCATCAGGGTCAGGCACTGAAGCTTTCTTT,CASSPSGSGTEAFF
NA,NA,TRBJ2-7,TRBV7-2,TGTGCCAGCAGCTTAATAAGGGGTAGGGACTACGAGCAGTACTTC,CASSLIRGRDYEQYF
NA,once,TRBJ1-1,TRBV5-1,TGCGCCAGCAGCTTGGACAATGGGAACACTGAAGCTTTCTTT,CASSLDNGNTEAFF
NA,few,TRBJ1-1,TRBV12-3/TRBV12-4,TGTGCCAGCAGTCTCGACACGAACACTGAAGCTTTCTTT,CASSLDTNTEAFF
TRBD2,NA,TRBJ2-3,TRBV6-5,TGTGCCAGCAGTTATGCTAGCGGGGGGGCATCAGATACGCAGTATTTT,CASSYASGGASDTQYF
TRBD1,NA,TRBJ1-2,TRBV30,TGTGCCTGGATCCTCAGGGGGCTTGGGGGCTACACCTTC,CAWILRGLGGYTF
NA,NA,TRBJ2-5,TRBV6-5,TGTGCCAACAAAAACACAGGAAGGCAAGAGACCCAGTACTTC,CANKNTGRQETQYF
TRBD1,NA,TRBJ2-1,TRBV6-5,TGTGCCAGCAACCGGGACAGCTACAATGAGCAGTTCTTC,CASNRDSYNEQFF
NA,few,TRBJ1-3,TRBV9,TGTGCCAGCAGCCCGCGACGGGGGGTAGGAAACACCATATATTTT,CASSPRRGVGNTIYF
NA,NA,TRBJ1-4,TRBV27,TGTGCCAGCACCTCTAGCGAGGGAAAACTGTTTTTT,CASTSSEGKLFF
NA,NA,TRBJ1-3,TRBV6-5,TGTGCCACCTGGGCCCGAGGAAACACCATATATTTT,CATWARGNTIYF
TRBD1,NA,TRBJ1-4,TRBV7-9,TGTGCCAGCAGCCCGCCGGGCGGACAGGGAACGGATGAAAAACTGTTTTTT,CASSPPGGQGTDEKLFF
NA,NA,TRBJ2-7,TRBV5-5,TGTGCCAGCAGCTCACACTACGAGCAGTACTTC,CASSSHYEQYF
NA,many,TRBJ1-6,TRBV15,TGTGCCACCAGCAGAGACCCGGAGAGGAATTCACCCCTCCACTTT,CATSRDPERNSPLHF